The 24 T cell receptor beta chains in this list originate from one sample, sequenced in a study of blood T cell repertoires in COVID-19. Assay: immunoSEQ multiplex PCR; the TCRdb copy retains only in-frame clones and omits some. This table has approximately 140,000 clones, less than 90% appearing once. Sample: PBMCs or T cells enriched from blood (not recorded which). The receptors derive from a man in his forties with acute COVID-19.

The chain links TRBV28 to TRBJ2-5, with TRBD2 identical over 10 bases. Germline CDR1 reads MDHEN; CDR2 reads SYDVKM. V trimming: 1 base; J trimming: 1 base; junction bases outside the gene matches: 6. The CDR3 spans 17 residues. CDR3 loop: CASSLLVAGGSQETQYF. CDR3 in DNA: TGTGCCAGCAGTTTATTGGTAGCGGGAGGATCCCAAGAGACCCAGTACTTC. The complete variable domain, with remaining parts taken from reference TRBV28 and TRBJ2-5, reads DVKVTQSSRYLVKRTGEKVFLECVQDMDHENMFWYRQDPGLGLRLIYFSYDVKMKEKGDIPEGYSVSREKKERFSLILESASTNQTSMYLCASSLLVAGGSQETQYFGPGTRLLVL.

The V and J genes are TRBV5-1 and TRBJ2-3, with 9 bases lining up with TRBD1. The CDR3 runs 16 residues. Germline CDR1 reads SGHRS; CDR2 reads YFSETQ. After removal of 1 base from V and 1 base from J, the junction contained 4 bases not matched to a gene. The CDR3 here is CASSLTGGAGTDTQYF. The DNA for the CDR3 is TGCGCCAGCAGCTTGACAGGGGGCGCGGGCACAGATACGCAGTATTTT.

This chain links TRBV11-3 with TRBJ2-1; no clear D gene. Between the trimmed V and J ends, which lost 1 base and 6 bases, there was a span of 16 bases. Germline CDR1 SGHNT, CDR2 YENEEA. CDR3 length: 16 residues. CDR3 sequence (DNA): TGTGCCAGCAGCTTAGGAGGTAGCCTCCTTTCCAATGAGCAGTTCTTC. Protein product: CASSLGGSLLSNEQFF. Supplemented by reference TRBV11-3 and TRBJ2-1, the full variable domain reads EAGVVQSPRYKIIEKKQPVAFWCNPISGHNTLYWYLQNLGQGPELLIRYENEEAVDDSQLPKDRFSAERLKGVDSTLKIQPAELGDSAVYLCASSLGGSLLSNEQFFGPGTRLTVL.

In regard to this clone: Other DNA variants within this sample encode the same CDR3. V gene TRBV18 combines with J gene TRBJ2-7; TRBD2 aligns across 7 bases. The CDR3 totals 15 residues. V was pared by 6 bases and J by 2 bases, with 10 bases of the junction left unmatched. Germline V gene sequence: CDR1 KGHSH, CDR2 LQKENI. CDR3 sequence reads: CASSPPSGGTYEQYF. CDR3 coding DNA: TGTGCCAGCTCCCCCCCGTCCGGGGGGACCTACGAGCAGTACTTC.

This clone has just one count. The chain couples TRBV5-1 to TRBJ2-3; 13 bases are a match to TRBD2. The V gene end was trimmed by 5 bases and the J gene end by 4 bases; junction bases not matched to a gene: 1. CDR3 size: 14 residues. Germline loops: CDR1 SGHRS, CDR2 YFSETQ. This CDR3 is CASRGLAGADTQYF. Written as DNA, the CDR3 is TGCGCCAGCAGAGGACTAGCGGGAGCAGATACGCAGTATTTT.

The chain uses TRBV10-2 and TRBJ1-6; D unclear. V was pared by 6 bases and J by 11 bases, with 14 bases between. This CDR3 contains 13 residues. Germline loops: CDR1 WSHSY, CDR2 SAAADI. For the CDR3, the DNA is TGCGCCAGCAGCCCCGGGATATACACACCCCTCCACTTT. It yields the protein CASSPGIYTPLHF.

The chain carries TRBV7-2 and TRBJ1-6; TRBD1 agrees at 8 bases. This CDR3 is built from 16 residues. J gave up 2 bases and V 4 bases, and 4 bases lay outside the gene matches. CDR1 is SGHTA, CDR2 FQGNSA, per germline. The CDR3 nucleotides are TGTGCCAGCAGCTCCAGGGGGCTGCCCTATAATTCACCCCTCCACTTT. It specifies CASSSRGLPYNSPLHF.

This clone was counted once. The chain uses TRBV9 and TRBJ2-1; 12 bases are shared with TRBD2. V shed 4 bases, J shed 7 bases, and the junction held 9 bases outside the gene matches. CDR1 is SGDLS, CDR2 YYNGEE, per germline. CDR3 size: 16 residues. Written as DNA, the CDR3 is TGTGCCAGCAGCACCTCGACTAGCGGGAGCCGGAATGAGCAGTTCTTC. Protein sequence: CASSTSTSGSRNEQFF.

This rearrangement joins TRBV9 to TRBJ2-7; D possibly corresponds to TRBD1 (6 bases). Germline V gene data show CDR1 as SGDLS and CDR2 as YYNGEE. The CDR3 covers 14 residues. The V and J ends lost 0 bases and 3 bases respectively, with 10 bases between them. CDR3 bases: TGTGCCAGCAGCGTAGATCAGGGGAACTACGAGCAGTACTTC. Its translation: CASSVDQGNYEQYF.

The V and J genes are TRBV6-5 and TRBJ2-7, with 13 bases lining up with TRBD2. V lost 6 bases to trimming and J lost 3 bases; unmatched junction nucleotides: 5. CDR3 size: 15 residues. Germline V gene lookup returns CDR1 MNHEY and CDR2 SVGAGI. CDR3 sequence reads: CASRPLAGGGYEQYF. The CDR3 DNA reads TGTGCCAGCAGGCCACTAGCGGGAGGGGGCTACGAGCAGTACTTC.

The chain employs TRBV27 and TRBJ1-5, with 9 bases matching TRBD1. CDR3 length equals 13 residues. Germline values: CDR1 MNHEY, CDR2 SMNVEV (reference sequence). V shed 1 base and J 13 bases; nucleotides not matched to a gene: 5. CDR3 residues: CASSLYGTGLQHF. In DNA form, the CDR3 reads TGTGCCAGCAGTTTATACGGGACAGGGTTACAGCATTTT.

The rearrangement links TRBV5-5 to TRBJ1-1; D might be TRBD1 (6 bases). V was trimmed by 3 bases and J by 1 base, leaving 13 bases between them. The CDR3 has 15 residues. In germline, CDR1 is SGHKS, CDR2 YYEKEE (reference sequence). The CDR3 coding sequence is TGTGCCAGCAGCTACCGGGACACCCAGAACACTGAAGCTTTCTTT. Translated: CASSYRDTQNTEAFF.

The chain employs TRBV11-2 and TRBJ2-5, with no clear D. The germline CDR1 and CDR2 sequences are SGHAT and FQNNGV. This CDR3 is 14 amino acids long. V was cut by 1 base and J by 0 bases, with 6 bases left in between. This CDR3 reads CASSLVQHQETQYF. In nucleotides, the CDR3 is TGTGCCAGCAGCTTAGTACAGCACCAAGAGACCCAGTACTTC.

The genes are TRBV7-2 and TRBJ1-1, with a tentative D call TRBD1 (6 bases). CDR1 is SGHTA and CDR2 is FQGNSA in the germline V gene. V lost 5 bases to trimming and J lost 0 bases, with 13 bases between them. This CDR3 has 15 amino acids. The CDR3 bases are TGTGCCAGCAGCCCCGCCACAGGGCTGAACACTGAAGCTTTCTTT. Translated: CASSPATGLNTEAFF.

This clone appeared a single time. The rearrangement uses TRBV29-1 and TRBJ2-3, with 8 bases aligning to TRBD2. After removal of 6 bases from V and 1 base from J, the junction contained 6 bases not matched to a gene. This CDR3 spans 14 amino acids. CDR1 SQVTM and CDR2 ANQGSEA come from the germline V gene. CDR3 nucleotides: TGCAGCGTGGCCTTTAGCGGGGGCACAGATACGCAGTATTTT. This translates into CSVAFSGGTDTQYF.

Here the CDR3 reads CASSQGLKAGLSGANVLTF. CDR3 coding DNA: TGCGCCAGCAGCCAAGGATTGAAGGCAGGGCTCTCTGGGGCCAACGTCCTGACTTTC. This rearrangement joins TRBV4-1 to TRBJ2-6, with a weak D call TRBD1 (5 bases). Trimming shortened V by 1 base and J by 0 bases, and 16 bases separated the two germline ends. The CDR3 is made up of 19 amino acids. Per germline, CDR1 MGHRA and CDR2 YSYEKL.

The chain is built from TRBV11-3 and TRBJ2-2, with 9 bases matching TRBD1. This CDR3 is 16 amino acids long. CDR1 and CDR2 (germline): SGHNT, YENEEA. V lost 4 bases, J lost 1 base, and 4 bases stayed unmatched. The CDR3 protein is CASSSRGQGNTGELFF. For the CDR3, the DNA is TGTGCCAGCAGCTCAAGGGGACAGGGGAACACCGGGGAGCTGTTTTTT.

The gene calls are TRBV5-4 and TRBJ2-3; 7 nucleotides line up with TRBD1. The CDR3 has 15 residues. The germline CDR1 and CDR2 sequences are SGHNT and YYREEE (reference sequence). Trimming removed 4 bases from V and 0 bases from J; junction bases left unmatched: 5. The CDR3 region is CASSRDRASTDTQYF. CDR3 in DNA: TGTGCCAGCAGCCGGGACAGAGCTAGCACAGATACGCAGTATTTT.

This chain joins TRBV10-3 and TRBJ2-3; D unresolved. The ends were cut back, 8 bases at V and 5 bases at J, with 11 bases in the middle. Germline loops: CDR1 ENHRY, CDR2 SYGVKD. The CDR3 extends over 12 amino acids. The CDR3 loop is CAIGGGRDTQYF. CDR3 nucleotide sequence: TGTGCCATCGGTGGCGGTAGAGATACGCAGTATTTT.

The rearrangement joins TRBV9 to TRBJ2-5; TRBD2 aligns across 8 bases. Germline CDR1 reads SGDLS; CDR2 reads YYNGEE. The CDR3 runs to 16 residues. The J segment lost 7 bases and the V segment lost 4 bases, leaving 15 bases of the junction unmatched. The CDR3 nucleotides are TGTGCCAGCAGCCCCTCCCCGGGCGGGGGGAAAGGGACCCAGTACTTC. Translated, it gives CASSPSPGGGKGTQYF. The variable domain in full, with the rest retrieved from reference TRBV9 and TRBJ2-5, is DSGVTQTPKHLITATGQRVTLRCSPRSGDLSVYWYQQSLDQGLQFLIQYYNGEERAKGNILERFSAQQFPDLHSELNLSSLELGDSALYFCASSPSPGGGKGTQYFGPGTRLLVL.

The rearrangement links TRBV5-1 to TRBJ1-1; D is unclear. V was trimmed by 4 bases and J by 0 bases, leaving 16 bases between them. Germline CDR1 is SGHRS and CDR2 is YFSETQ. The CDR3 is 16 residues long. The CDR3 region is CASSLQPGVMNTEAFF. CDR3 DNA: TGCGCCAGCAGCCTCCAACCGGGAGTCATGAACACTGAAGCTTTCTTT. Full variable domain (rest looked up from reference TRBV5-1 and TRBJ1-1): KAGVTQTPRYLIKTRGQQVTLSCSPISGHRSVSWYQQTPGQGLQFLFEYFSETQRNKGNFPGRFSGRQFSNSRSEMNVSTLELGDSALYLCASSLQPGVMNTEAFFGQGTRLTVV.

CDR3 residues: CASSLGPGQQETQYF. DNA of the CDR3: TGTGCCAGCAGCTTAGGGCCGGGACAGCAAGAGACCCAGTACTTC. The chain carries TRBV7-2 and TRBJ2-5; the match to TRBD1 covers 7 bases. Germline assignment: CDR1 SGHTA and CDR2 FQGNSA. The CDR3 has 15 residues. Germline trimming cut 1 base from V and 2 bases from J; bases unmatched to any gene: 4.

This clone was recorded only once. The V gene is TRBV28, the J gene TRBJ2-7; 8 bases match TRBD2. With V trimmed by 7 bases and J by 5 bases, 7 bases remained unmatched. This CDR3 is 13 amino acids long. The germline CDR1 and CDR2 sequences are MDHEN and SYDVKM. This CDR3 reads CASNGAAGDEQYF. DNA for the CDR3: TGTGCCAGCAACGGCGCAGCGGGAGACGAGCAGTACTTC. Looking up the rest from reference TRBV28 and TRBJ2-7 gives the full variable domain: DVKVTQSSRYLVKRTGEKVFLECVQDMDHENMFWYRQDPGLGLRLIYFSYDVKMKEKGDIPEGYSVSREKKERFSLILESASTNQTSMYLCASNGAAGDEQYFGPGTRLTVT.

In DNA form, the CDR3 reads TGTGCCAGCAGCTTGGGGGTGGACAGGGCACTTTTCTACACAGATACGCAGTATTTT. The encoded protein is CASSLGVDRALFYTDTQYF. The V gene is TRBV7-2, the J gene TRBJ2-3; 8 bases fit TRBD1. J lost 2 bases, V lost 3 bases, and 16 bases had no gene match. The CDR3 sequence is 19 residues long. Germline V gives CDR1 SGHTA, CDR2 FQGNSA.